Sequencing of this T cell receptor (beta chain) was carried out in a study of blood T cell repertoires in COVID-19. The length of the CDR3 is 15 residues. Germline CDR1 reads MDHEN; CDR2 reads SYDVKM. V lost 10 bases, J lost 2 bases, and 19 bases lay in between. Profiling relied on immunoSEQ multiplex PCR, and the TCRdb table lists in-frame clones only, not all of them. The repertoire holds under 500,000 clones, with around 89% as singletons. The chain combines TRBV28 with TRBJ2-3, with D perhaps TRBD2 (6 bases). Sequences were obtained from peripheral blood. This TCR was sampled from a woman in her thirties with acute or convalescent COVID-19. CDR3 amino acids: CAISSAGNFTDTQYF. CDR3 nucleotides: TGTGCCATTTCTAGTGCGGGGAACTTCACAGATACGCAGTATTTT.